This TCR beta chain emerged from a study of Ad26.COV2.S vaccination and SARS-CoV-2 variants. The data were produced by immunoSEQ multiplex PCR, yet TCRdb's version contains in-frame clones alone and is incomplete. Counted here are around 340,000 clones, more than 85% occurring once; the ten biggest clones make up 5%. Trimming took 1 base from V and 7 from J; bases not matched to a gene: 8. This CDR3 has 16 residues. Germline-derived CDR1 and CDR2 are SGHAT and FQNNGV. Treatment indicated: about 20 received Ad26.COV2.S at low or high dose, single or two shots; about 5 received placebo; per-sample allocation not given. At day 63 after the first vaccine or placebo injection, samples were drawn.

The starting material was peripheral blood, obtained in a trial of Ad26.COV2.S vaccine versus placebo. This sequence joins TRBV11-2 and TRBJ1-4; TRBD1 aligns across 8 bases. The TCR originated in a person aged 18 to 59 who received the Ad26.COV2.S COVID-19 vaccine or a placebo. The CDR3 nucleotides read TGTGCCAGCAGCTTAGCGCCGACAGGGGTATCTGAAAAACTGTTTTTT. It codes for CASSLAPTGVSEKLFF.